This T cell receptor beta chain was observed in a study of CDR3 diversity in severe acne. MiXCR, run by TCRdb on the PCR reads, gives a single entry per CDR3 protein. The sample lists over 85,000 distinct CDR3 sequences; roughly half were seen once. The CDR3 runs to 15 residues. Deletions cut 5 bases from V and 4 bases from J, with 17 bases between. From germline, CDR1 is SNHLY and CDR2 FYNNEI. Sequenced: blood. The chain links TRBV2 to TRBJ2-5, with D perhaps matching TRBD2 (6 bases). This TCR was recovered from a male donor with acne. CDR3 nucleotides: TGTGCCAGCAGTCCCGTAAGGGCAGCGGGAGAGACCCAGTACTTC. Residues: CASSPVRAAGETQYF.